The rows below give T cell receptor beta chains drawn from one sample of a study of CD8+ T cells in alopecia areata. Using immunoSEQ multiplex PCR, the repertoire was profiled, and TCRdb retains in-frame clones only, with some absent. The sample holds hundreds of thousands of clones, roughly 60% seen once. Source: CD4+ T cells sorted from blood, taken at week 24, from a patient treated with tofacitinib. The receptors were sampled from a human donor with alopecia areata. Both conserved end residues are part of each CDR3. A D gene is named only where the DNA matches it firmly. Not all rows give a size; the values are once, few, many and, for expanded clones, a class.

>NA|14|TRBV6-6|TRBD1|TRBJ2-7
CASSRTGGSLEQYF
TGTGCCAGCAGTAGGACAGGGGGCTCCCTCGAGCAGTACTTC
>NA|11|TRBV19|NA|TRBJ2-5
CATSEGGTQYF
TGTGCCACCTCCGAAGGGGGGACCCAGTACTTC
>few|14|TRBV29-1|NA|TRBJ2-3
CSVESSEGTDTQYF
TGCAGCGTTGAATCTAGCGAGGGCACAGATACGCAGTATTTT
>few|15|TRBV18|TRBD1|TRBJ1-6
CASSPQPPGQTFLHF
TGTGCCAGCTCACCACAACCTCCGGGACAGACGTTCCTCCACTTT
>once|10|TRBV6-5|NA|TRBJ1-4
CASTTRVLFF
TGTGCCAGCACTACTCGAGTACTGTTTTTT
>few|13|TRBV19|TRBD1|TRBJ1-6
CATRDRENSPLHF
TGTGCCACCAGGGACAGGGAAAATTCACCCCTCCACTTT
>NA|16|TRBV27|NA|TRBJ2-6
CASSSARGSGANVLTF
TGTGCCAGCAGTTCTGCACGGGGGTCTGGGGCCAACGTCCTGACTTTC
>few|15|TRBV4-2|TRBD1|TRBJ1-5
CASSQEGAGGQPQHF
TGTGCCAGCAGCCAAGAAGGGGCAGGGGGACAGCCCCAGCATTTT
>once|14|TRBV6-6|NA|TRBJ1-1
CASSYARWDTEAFF
TGTGCCAGCAGTTACGCCCGGTGGGACACTGAAGCTTTCTTT
>NA|16|TRBV4-1|NA|TRBJ2-3
CASSQAAGPRTDTQYF
TGCGCCAGCAGCCAAGCGGCCGGACCACGCACAGATACGCAGTATTTT
>NA|13|TRBV30|NA|TRBJ1-1
CAWNDFMNTEAFF
TGTGCCTGGAATGACTTCATGAACACTGAAGCTTTCTTT
>NA|13|TRBV2|TRBD1|TRBJ1-2
CASNSEGAGGYTF
TGTGCCAGCAATTCCGAGGGGGCGGGTGGCTACACCTTC
>once|11|TRBV30|NA|TRBJ1-2
CAWSSVSGYTF
TGTGCCTGGAGTAGTGTGAGCGGCTACACCTTC
>few|15|TRBV28|NA|TRBJ2-3
CASSFLRVGADTQYF
TGTGCCAGCAGTTTTCTTCGGGTAGGAGCAGATACGCAGTATTTT
>NA|14|TRBV6-1|NA|TRBJ2-2
CASRAGYNTGELFF
TGTGCCAGCAGGGCAGGATACAACACCGGGGAGCTGTTTTTT
>NA|14|TRBV7-2|NA|TRBJ2-4
CASSLVRGGDIQYF
TGTGCCAGCAGCTTAGTCAGGGGTGGTGACATTCAGTACTTC
>once|15|TRBV5-1|NA|TRBJ2-3
CASSPQDGVTDTQYF
TGCGCCAGCAGCCCCCAAGACGGGGTTACAGATACGCAGTATTTT
>few|15|TRBV4-2|NA|TRBJ2-3
CASSQDGLSTDTQYF
TGTGCCAGCAGCCAAGATGGGCTGAGCACAGATACGCAGTATTTT
>few|15|TRBV14|NA|TRBJ1-1
CASSQVDRGNTEAFF
TGTGCCAGCAGCCAAGTGGACAGAGGAAACACTGAAGCTTTCTTT
>NA|13|TRBV6-1|NA|TRBJ1-4
CASNRATNEKLFF
TGTGCCAGCAATAGAGCAACTAATGAAAAACTGTTTTTT
>NA|15|TRBV25-1|TRBD2|TRBJ2-3
CASSGERGPADTQYF
TGTGCCAGCAGTGGGGAGCGGGGGCCTGCAGATACGCAGTATTTT
>NA|11|TRBV30|NA|TRBJ2-7
CAWTGFGEQYF
TGTGCCTGGACTGGGTTCGGTGAGCAGTACTTC
>NA|15|TRBV2|NA|TRBJ1-2
CASSAGQKGDYGYTF
TGTGCCAGCAGTGCGGGCCAAAAAGGGGACTATGGCTACACCTTC
>NA|14|TRBV4-3|NA|TRBJ2-3
CASSHDDSVSTQYF
TGCGCCAGCAGCCACGACGACTCAGTCAGTACGCAGTATTTT
>NA|15|TRBV6-5|NA|TRBJ1-6
CASTSLGARNSPLHF
TGTGCCAGCACGTCTCTGGGGGCTCGGAATTCACCCCTCCACTTT
>NA|15|TRBV30|NA|TRBJ2-6
CAWSVRGSGANVLTF
TGTGCCTGGAGTGTACGGGGCTCTGGGGCCAACGTCCTGACTTTC
>NA|16|TRBV15|TRBD1|TRBJ2-1
CATSRATGAVGNEQFF
TGTGCCACCAGCAGGGCCACAGGGGCCGTGGGCAATGAGCAGTTCTTC
>NA|15|TRBV9|NA|TRBJ1-1
CASSVEGDPNTEAFF
TGTGCCAGCAGCGTAGAGGGGGATCCGAACACTGAAGCTTTCTTT
>NA|14|TRBV5-1|NA|TRBJ2-5
CASSLGSGGETQYF
TGCGCCAGCAGCTTGGGAAGCGGAGGGGAGACCCAGTACTTC
>NA|14|TRBV9|TRBD2|TRBJ2-1
CASSPRTSYNEQFF
TGTGCCAGCAGCCCTCGGACTAGTTACAATGAGCAGTTCTTC
>NA|14|TRBV29-1|TRBD1|TRBJ2-6
CSVRTGSGANVLTF
TGCAGCGTCAGGACAGGCTCTGGGGCCAACGTCCTGACTTTC
>NA|14|TRBV13|NA|TRBJ2-3
CASRQREGTDTQYF
TGTGCCAGCAGGCAGAGGGAGGGCACAGATACGCAGTATTTT
>NA|14|TRBV29-1|TRBD1|TRBJ1-6
CSARSGGSNSPLHF
TGCAGCGCTAGATCAGGGGGCTCCAATTCACCCCTCCACTTT
>few|15|TRBV5-1|NA|TRBJ2-3
CASSLSVGPTDTQYF
TGCGCCAGCAGCTTAAGCGTGGGGCCCACAGATACGCAGTATTTT
>NA|15|TRBV5-6|NA|TRBJ2-3
CASSLPAARSDTQYF
TGTGCCAGCAGCCTTCCGGCGGCCCGCAGTGATACGCAGTATTTT
>few|14|TRBV10-3|NA|TRBJ2-5
CAIGVQGTEETQYF
TGTGCCATCGGTGTCCAGGGCACAGAAGAGACCCAGTACTTC
>few|12|TRBV5-6|NA|TRBJ2-1
CASSLNRNEQFF
TGTGCCAGCAGCTTGAATCGTAATGAGCAGTTCTTC
>few|13|TRBV7-3|NA|TRBJ1-1
CASSPTGDTEAFF
TGTGCCAGCAGCCCAACGGGGGACACTGAAGCTTTCTTT
>NA|13|TRBV29-1|NA|TRBJ1-1
CSVGLQANTEAFF
TGCAGCGTTGGGCTACAGGCGAACACTGAAGCTTTCTTT
>NA|13|TRBV5-1|NA|TRBJ2-1
CASSSPSYPGQFF
TGCGCCAGCAGCTCCCCTAGCTACCCGGGGCAGTTCTTC
>NA|15|TRBV27|NA|TRBJ1-2
CATRRQALANYGYTF
TGTGCCACCCGGAGGCAGGCCTTAGCTAACTATGGCTACACCTTC
>NA|13|TRBV19|NA|TRBJ2-1
CASSIDRDNEQFF
TGTGCCAGTAGTATAGATCGAGACAATGAGCAGTTCTTC
>few|16|TRBV29-1|TRBD1|TRBJ1-5
CSVIKAGGGGNQPQHF
TGCAGCGTGATTAAGGCAGGGGGAGGGGGCAATCAGCCCCAGCATTTT
>few|13|TRBV23-1|NA|TRBJ1-5
CASSQGTARPQHF
TGCGCCAGCAGTCAAGGGACGGCCCGGCCCCAGCATTTT
>NA|14|TRBV13|NA|TRBJ1-2
CASSFRRSDYGYTF
TGTGCCAGCAGCTTTCGGAGGTCGGACTATGGCTACACCTTC
>NA|15|TRBV18|NA|TRBJ1-6
CASSPRTGDNSPLHF
TGTGCCAGCTCACCACGTACAGGCGATAATTCACCCCTCCACTTT
>NA|14|TRBV30|NA|TRBJ1-5
CAWSVTGSSQPQHF
TGTGCCTGGAGTGTAACTGGGTCTAGTCAGCCCCAGCATTTT
>few|15|TRBV25-1|TRBD1|TRBJ1-6
CASSGRTGGNSPLHF
TGTGCCAGCAGTGGACGGACAGGGGGTAATTCACCCCTCCACTTT
>NA|12|TRBV11-3|NA|TRBJ2-1
CASSLYPGEQFF
TGTGCCAGCAGCTTATATCCGGGAGAGCAGTTCTTC
>NA|12|TRBV7-2|NA|TRBJ2-5
CASTLPAETQYF
TGTGCCAGCACCTTACCGGCAGAGACCCAGTACTTC
>NA|13|TRBV29-1|NA|TRBJ2-7
CSVAHRGLREQYF
TGCAGCGTTGCGCACAGGGGACTGAGGGAGCAGTACTTC
>NA|17|TRBV4-1|NA|TRBJ2-3
CASSQDRRGGSTDTQYF
TGCGCCAGCAGCCAAGATCGGAGGGGGGGTAGCACAGATACGCAGTATTTT
>few|15|TRBV2|NA|TRBJ1-4
CASSFSDAQSRKLFF
TGTGCCAGCAGTTTCTCTGACGCGCAGAGTCGGAAACTGTTTTTT